The clone carrying this T cell receptor beta chain was counted once. No antigen is known for it. The identical CDR3 is also encoded by other nucleotide sequences in the sample. Profiling relied on immunoSEQ multiplex PCR, and the TCRdb table lists in-frame clones only, not all of them. Counted here are approximately 1.4 million clones, 98% occurring once; the ten biggest clones make up 0.45%. Trimming removed 3 bases from V and 0 bases from J, with 10 bases in between. Germline loops: CDR1 SGDLS, CDR2 YYNGEE. The CDR3 is 14 residues long. This sample stems from a study of shared clonotypes between healthy human individuals. For the study at large: CD4 naive and CD4 memory each took three plates per donor, while CD8 naive took two and CD8 memory one. Study findings and constraints: Sorted-subset sequencing was shown by rarefaction to be incomplete despite large depth. Of the naive CD4 clonotypes, about 5% were shared across a handful of donors. On the whole, naive subsets had larger estimated richness than memory subsets had.

The TCR comes from a young man in good health. Source material: naive CD4+ T cells sorted from blood. Subset in this sample: CD45RA+ positively selected. The chain employs TRBV9 and TRBJ2-7; weak D call: TRBD2 (6 bases). CDR3 nucleotides: TGTGCCAGCAGCGCGACGGGAGCCTCCTACGAGCAGTACTTC. It yields the protein CASSATGASYEQYF.